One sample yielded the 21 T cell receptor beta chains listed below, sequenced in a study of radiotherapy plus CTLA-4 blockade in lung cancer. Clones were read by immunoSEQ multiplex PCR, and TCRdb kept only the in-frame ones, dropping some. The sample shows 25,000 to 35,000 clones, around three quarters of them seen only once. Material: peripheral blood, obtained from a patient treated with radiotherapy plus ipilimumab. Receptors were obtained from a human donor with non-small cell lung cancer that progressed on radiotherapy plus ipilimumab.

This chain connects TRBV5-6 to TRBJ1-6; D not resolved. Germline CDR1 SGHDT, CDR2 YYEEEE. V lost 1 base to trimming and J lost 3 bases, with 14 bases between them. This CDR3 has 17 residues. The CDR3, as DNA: TGTGCCAGCAGCTTGTTCTCGGGGATTCACTATAATTCACCCCTCCACTTT. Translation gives CASSLFSGIHYNSPLHF.

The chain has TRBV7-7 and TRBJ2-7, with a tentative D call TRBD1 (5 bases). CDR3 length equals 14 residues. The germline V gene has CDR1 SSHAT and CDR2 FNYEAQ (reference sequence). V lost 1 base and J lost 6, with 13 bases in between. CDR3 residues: CASSLGGGRSEQYF. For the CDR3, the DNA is TGTGCCAGCAGCTTAGGGGGCGGCCGTAGCGAGCAGTACTTC.

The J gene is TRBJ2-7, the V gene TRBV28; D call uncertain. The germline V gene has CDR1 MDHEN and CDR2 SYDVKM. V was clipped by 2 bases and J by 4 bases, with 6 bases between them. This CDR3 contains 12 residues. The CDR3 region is CASSLGIYEQYF. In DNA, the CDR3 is TGTGCCAGCAGTTTAGGCATTTACGAGCAGTACTTC.

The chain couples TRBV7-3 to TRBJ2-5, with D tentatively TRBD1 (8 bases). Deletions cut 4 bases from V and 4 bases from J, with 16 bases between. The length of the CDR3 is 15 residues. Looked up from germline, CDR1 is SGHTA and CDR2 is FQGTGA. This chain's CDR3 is CASSSNRGGIETQYF. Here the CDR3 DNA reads TGTGCCAGCAGCTCAAACAGGGGGGGTATAGAGACCCAGTACTTC.

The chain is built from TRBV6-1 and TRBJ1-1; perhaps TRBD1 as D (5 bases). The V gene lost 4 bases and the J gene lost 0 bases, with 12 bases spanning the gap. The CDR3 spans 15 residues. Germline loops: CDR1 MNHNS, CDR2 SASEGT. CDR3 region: CASSVRVGVNTEAFF. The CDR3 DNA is TGTGCCAGCAGTGTAAGGGTGGGGGTGAACACTGAAGCTTTCTTT.

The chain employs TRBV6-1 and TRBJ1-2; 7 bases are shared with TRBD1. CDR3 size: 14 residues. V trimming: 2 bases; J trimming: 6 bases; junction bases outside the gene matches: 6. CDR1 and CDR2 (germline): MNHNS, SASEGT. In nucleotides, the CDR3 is TGTGCCAGCAGTGAAATGACAGGGTCCCATGGCTACACCTTC. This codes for CASSEMTGSHGYTF.

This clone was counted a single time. The CDR3 DNA reads as TGTGCCAGCAGCCAACACTACAGGAGCCCGAGCTCCTACGAGCAGTACTTC. Translating it yields CASSQHYRSPSSYEQYF. The chain is built from TRBV4-2 and TRBJ2-7; D is perhaps TRBD1 (5 bases). The CDR3 totals 17 residues. Trimming took 2 bases from V and 0 from J, leaving 17 bases between them. The germline CDR1 and CDR2 sequences are LGHNA and YNFKEQ.

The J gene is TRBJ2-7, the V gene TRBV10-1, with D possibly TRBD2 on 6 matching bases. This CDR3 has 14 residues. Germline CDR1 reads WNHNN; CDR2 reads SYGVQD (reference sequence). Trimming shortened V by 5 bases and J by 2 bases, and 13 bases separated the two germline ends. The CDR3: CASSRDSATYEQYF. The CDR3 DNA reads TGCGCCAGCAGTCGGGACTCCGCAACCTACGAGCAGTACTTC.

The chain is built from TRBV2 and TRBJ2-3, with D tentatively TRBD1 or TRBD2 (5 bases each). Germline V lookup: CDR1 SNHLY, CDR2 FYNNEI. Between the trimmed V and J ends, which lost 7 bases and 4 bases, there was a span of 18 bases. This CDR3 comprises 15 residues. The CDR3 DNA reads TGTGCCAGCACCGAAGGGGACGGGTCGGCAGATACGCAGTATTTT. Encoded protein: CASTEGDGSADTQYF.

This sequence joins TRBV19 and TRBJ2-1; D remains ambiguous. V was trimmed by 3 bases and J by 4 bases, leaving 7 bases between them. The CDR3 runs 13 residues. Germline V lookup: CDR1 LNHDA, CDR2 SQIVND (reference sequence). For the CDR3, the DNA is TGTGCCAGTAGTATCGTGGTATACAATGAGCAGTTCTTC. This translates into CASSIVVYNEQFF.

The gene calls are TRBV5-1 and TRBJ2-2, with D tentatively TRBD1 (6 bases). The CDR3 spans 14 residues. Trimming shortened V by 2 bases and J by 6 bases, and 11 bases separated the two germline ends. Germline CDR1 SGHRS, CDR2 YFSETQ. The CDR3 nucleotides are TGCGCCAGCAGCTTCGACAGGACGGCCGGGGAGCTGTTTTTT. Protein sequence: CASSFDRTAGELFF.

CDR3 coding DNA: TGTGCCAGCAGCTACTCGAACACCGGGGAGCTGTTTTTT. It encodes CASSYSNTGELFF. The V and J genes are TRBV7-3 and TRBJ2-2; D unresolved. The germline V and J ends were trimmed by 4 bases and 0 bases, with 3 bases remaining between them. From germline, CDR1 is SGHTA and CDR2 FQGTGA. The CDR3 is 13 amino acids.

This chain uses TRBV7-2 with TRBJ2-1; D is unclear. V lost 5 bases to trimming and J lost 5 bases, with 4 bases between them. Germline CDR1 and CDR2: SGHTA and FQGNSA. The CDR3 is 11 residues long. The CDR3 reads CASSPHNEQFF. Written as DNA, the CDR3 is TGTGCCAGCAGCCCCCACAATGAGCAGTTCTTC.

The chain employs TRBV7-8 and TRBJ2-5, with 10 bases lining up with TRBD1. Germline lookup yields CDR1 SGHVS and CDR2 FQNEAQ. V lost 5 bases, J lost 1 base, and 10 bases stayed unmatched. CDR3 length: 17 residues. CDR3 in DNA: TGTGCCAGCAGCCATGGACAGGGGGTGTCCCTCCAAGAGACCCAGTACTTC. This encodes CASSHGQGVSLQETQYF. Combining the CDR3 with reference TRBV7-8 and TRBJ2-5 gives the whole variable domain GAGVSQSPRYKVAKRGQDVALRCDPISGHVSLFWYQQALGQGPEFLTYFQNEAQLDKSGLPSDRFFAERPEGSVSTLKIQRTQQEDSAVYLCASSHGQGVSLQETQYFGPGTRLLVL.

Here the CDR3 reads CASRGRDRERTQYF. CDR3 DNA sequence: TGTGCCAGCAGGGGCCGGGACAGGGAAAGGACCCAGTACTTC. The gene calls are TRBV2 and TRBJ2-5; 9 nucleotides agree with TRBD1. Trimming at V came to 6 bases and at J to 7 bases, leaving 9 bases not matched to a gene. The CDR3 sequence is 14 residues long. Per germline, CDR1 SNHLY and CDR2 FYNNEI.

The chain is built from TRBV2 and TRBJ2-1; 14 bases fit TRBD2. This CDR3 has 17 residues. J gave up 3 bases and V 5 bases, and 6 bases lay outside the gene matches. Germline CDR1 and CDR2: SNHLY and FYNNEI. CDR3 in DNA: TGTGCCAGCAGTCAGACTAGCGGGAGGGGGATCTACAATGAGCAGTTCTTC. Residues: CASSQTSGRGIYNEQFF. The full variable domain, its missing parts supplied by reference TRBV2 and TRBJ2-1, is EPEVTQTPSHQVTQMGQEVILRCVPISNHLYFYWYRQILGQKVEFLVSFYNNEISEKSEIFDDQFSVERPDGSNFTLKIRSTKLEDSAMYFCASSQTSGRGIYNEQFFGPGTRLTVL.

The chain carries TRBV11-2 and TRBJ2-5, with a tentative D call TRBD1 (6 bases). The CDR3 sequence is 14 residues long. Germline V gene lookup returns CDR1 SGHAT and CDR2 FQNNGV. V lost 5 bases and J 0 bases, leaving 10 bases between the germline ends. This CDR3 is CASSLGTHQETQYF. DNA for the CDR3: TGTGCCAGCAGCCTAGGGACACACCAAGAGACCCAGTACTTC.

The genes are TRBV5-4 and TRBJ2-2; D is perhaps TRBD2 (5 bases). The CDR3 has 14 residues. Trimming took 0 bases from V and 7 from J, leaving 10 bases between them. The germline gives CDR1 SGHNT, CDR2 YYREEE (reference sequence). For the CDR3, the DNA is TGTGCCAGCAGCTTGGTCTACCGGGGCGGGGAGCTGTTTTTT. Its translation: CASSLVYRGGELFF.

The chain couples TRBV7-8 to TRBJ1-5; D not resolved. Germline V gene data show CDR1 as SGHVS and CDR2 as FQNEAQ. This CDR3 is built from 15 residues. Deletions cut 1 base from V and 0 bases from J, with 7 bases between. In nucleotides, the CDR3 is TGTGCCAGCAGCTTAGGCAGAGATAGCAATCAGCCCCAGCATTTT. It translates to CASSLGRDSNQPQHF. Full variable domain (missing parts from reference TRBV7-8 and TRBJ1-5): GAGVSQSPRYKVAKRGQDVALRCDPISGHVSLFWYQQALGQGPEFLTYFQNEAQLDKSGLPSDRFFAERPEGSVSTLKIQRTQQEDSAVYLCASSLGRDSNQPQHFGDGTRLSIL.

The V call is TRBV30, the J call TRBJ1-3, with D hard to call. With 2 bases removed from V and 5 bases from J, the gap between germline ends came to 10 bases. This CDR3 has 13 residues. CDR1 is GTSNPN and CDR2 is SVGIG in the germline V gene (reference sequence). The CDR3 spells CAWSKEVRNTIYF. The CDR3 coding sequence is TGTGCCTGGAGTAAGGAGGTTAGAAACACCATATATTTT.

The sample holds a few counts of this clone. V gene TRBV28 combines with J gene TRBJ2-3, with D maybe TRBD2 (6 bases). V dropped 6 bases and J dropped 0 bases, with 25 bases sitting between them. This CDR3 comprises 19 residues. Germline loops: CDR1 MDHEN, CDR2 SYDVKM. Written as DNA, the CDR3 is TGTGCCAGCAGCTTACCCGGGACTCCGGCCCTCTCTAGCACAGATACGCAGTATTTT. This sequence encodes CASSLPGTPALSSTDTQYF.